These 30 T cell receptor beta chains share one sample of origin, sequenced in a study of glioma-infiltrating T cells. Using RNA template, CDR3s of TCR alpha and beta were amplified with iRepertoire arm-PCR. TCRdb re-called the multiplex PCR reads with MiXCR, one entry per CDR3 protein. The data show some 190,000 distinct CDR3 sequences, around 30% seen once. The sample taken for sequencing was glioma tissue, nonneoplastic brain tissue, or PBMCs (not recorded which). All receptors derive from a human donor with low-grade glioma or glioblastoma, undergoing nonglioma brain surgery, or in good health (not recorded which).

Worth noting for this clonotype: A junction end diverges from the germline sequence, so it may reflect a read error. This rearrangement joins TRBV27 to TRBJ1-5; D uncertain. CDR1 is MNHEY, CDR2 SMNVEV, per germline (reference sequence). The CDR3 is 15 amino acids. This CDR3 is CACSSSQYSNQPQHF. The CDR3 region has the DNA TGTGCCTGCAGTTCTAGCCAGTATAGCAATCAGCCCCAGCATTTT.

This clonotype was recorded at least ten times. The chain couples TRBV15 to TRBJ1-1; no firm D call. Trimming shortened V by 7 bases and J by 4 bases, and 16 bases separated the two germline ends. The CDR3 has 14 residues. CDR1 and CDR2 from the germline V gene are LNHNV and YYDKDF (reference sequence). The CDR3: CATNPGSWVTEAFF. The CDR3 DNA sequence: TGTGCCACCAACCCCGGGAGCTGGGTCACTGAAGCTTTCTTT.

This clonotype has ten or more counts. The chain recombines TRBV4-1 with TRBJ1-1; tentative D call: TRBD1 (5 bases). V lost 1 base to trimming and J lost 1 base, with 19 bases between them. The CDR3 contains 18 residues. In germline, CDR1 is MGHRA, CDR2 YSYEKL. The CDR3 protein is CASSQGLIKGPKNTEAFF. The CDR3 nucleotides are TGCGCCAGCAGCCAAGGTCTAATCAAGGGGCCTAAGAACACTGAAGCTTTCTTT.

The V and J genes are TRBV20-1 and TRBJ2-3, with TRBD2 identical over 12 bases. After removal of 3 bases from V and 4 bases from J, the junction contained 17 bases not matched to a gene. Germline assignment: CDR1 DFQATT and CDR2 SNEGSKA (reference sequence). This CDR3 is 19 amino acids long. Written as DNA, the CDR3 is TGCAGTGCTAGTAACCGACTAGCGGGAGCCCTAAGTTCCGCAGATACGCAGTATTTT. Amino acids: CSASNRLAGALSSADTQYF.

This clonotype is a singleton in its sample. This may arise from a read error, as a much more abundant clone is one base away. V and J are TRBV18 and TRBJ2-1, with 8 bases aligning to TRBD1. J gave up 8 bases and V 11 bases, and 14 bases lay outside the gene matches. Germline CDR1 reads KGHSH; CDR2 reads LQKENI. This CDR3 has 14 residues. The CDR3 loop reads CAGTLDRDADEQFF. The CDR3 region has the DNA TGTGCCGGCACGCTGGACAGGGACGCGGATGAGCAGTTCTTC.

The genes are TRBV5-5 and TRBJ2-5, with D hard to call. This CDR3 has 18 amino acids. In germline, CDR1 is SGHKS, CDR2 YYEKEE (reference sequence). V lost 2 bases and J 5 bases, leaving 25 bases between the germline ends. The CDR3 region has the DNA TGTGCCAGCAGCTTAGAAGGAAGGAGCGAAAGGCCGAGGGAGACCCAGTACTTC. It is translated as CASSLEGRSERPRETQYF. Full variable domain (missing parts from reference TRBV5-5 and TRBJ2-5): DAGVTQSPTHLIKTRGQQVTLRCSPISGHKSVSWYQQVLGQGPQFIFQYYEKEERGRGNFPDRFSARQFPNYSSELNVNALLLGDSALYLCASSLEGRSERPRETQYFGPGTRLLVL.

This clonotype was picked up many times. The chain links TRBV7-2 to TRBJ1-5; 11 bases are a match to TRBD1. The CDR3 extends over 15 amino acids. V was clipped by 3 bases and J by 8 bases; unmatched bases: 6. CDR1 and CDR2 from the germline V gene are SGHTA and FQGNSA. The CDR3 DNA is TGTGCCAGCAGCTTTTACGGACAGGGGGCAGAGCCCCAGCATTTT. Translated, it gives CASSFYGQGAEPQHF.

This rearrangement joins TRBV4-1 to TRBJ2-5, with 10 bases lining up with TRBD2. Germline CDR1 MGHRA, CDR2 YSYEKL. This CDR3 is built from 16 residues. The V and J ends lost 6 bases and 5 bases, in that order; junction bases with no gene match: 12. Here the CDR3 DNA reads TGCGCCAGCAGACGGACTAGCGGAGCCCTCGGGGAGACCCAGTACTTC. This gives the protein CASRRTSGALGETQYF.

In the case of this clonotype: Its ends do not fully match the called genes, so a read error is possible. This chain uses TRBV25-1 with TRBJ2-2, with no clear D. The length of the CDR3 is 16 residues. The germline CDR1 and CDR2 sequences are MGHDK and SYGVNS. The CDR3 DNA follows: TGTGCCGGCAGTGATCCTGTGTGTCGGAACACCGGGGAGCTGTTTTTT. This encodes CAGSDPVCRNTGELFF.

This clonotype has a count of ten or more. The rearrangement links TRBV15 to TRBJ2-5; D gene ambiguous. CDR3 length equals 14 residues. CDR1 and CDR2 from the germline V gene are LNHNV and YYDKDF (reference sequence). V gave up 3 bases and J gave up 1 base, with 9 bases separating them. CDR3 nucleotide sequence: TGTGCCACCAGCAGGGGCAAGGTCCAAGAGACCCAGTACTTC. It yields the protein CATSRGKVQETQYF.

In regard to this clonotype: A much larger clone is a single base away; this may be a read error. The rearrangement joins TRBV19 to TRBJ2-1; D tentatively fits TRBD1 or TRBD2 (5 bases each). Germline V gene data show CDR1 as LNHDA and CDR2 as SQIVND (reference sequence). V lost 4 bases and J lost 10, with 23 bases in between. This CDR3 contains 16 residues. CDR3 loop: CASSTQGTGNVYEQFF. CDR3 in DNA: TGTGCCAGTAGTACACAAGGGACGGGGAACGTCTACGAGCAGTTCTTC.

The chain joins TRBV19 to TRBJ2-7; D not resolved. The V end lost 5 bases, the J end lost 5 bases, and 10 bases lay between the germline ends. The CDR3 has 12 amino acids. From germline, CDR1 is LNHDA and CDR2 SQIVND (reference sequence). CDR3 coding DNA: TGTGCCAGTAGTCCGAAAACCAACGAGCAGTACTTC. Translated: CASSPKTNEQYF.

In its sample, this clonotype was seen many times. The CDR3 protein is CASSLRGAYEQYF. In nucleotides, the CDR3 is TGTGCCAGCAGCTTGAGGGGGGCCTACGAGCAGTACTTC. This sequence joins TRBV5-4 and TRBJ2-7, with D possibly called TRBD1 or TRBD2 (6 bases each). In germline, CDR1 is SGHNT, CDR2 YYREEE (reference sequence). Trimming stripped 1 base from V and 2 bases from J, with 7 bases between. There are 13 residues in the CDR3.

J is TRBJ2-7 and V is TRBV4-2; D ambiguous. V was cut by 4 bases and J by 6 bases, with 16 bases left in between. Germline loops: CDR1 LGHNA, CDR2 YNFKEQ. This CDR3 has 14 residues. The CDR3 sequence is CASSPTGPNGEQYF. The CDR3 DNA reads TGTGCCAGCAGCCCCACCGGGCCCAACGGCGAGCAGTACTTC.

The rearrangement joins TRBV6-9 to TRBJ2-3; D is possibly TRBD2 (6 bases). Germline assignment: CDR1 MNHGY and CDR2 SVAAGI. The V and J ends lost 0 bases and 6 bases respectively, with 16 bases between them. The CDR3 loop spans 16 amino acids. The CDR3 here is CASSYSGRDFLDTQYF. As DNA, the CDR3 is TGTGCCAGCAGTTATTCCGGGCGGGACTTCTTGGATACGCAGTATTTT.

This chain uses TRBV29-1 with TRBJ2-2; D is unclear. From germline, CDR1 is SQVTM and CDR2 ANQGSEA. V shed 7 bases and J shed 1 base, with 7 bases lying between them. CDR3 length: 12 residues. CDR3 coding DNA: TGCAGCGGCCGACAGAACACCGGGGAGCTGTTTTTT. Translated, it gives CSGRQNTGELFF.

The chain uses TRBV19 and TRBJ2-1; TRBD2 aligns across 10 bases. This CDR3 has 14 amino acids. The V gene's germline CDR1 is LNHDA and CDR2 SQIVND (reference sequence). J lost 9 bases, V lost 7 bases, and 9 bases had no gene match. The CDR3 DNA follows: TGTGCCAGTACCCAGCGGGAGGGCACGGGTGAGCAGTTCTTC. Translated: CASTQREGTGEQFF.

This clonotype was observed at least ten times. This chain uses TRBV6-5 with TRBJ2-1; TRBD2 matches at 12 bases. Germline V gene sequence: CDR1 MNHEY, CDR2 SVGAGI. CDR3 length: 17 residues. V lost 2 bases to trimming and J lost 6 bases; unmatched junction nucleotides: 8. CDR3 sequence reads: CASSYPTTSGRRNEQFF. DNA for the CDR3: TGTGCCAGCAGTTACCCGACTACTAGCGGGAGGCGCAATGAGCAGTTCTTC.

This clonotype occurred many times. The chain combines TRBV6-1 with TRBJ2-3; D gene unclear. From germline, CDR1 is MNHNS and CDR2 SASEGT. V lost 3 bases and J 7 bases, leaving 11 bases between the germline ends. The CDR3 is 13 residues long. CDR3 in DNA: TGTGCCAGCAGTGAGGTCTCTGTGTATACGCAGTATTTT. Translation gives CASSEVSVYTQYF.

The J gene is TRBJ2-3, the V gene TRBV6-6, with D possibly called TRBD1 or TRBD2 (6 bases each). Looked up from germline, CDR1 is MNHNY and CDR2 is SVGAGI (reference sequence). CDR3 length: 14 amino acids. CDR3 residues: CSSSQGRESDEQYF. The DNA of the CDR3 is TGTAGCAGCAGTCAGGGGCGGGAATCAGATGAGCAGTATTTT.

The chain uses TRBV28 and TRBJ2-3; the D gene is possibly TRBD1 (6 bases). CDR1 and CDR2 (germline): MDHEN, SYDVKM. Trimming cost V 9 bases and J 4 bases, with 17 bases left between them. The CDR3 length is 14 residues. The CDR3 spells CASIQLGGADTQYF. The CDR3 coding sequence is TGTGCCAGTATCCAACTAGGGGGAGCAGATACGCAGTATTTT.

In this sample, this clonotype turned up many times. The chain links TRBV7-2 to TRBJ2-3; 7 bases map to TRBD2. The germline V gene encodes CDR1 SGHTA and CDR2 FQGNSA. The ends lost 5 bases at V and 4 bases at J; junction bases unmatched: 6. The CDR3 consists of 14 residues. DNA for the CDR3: TGTGCCAGCAGCAATCTCCGGGGGGCAGATACGCAGTATTTT. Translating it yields CASSNLRGADTQYF.

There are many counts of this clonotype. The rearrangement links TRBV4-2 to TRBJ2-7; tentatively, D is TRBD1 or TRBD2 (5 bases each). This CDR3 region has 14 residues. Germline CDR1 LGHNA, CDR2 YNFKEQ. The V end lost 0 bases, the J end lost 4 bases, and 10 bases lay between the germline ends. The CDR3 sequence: CASSQDPGPYEQYF. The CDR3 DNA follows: TGTGCCAGCAGCCAAGATCCGGGACCTTACGAGCAGTACTTC.

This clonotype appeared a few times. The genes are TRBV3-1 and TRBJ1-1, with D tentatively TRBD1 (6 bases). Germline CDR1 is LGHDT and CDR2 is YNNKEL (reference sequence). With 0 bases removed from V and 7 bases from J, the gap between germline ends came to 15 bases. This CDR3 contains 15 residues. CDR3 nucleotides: TGTGCCAGCAGCCAAGACCCCACAGGGCGGGATGAAGCTTTCTTT. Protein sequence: CASSQDPTGRDEAFF.

The CDR3 DNA follows: TGTGCCAGCAGTTTGGTCGAGGCTTATGGCTACACCTTC. It specifies CASSLVEAYGYTF. The V call is TRBV6-5, the J call TRBJ1-2; D ambiguous. This CDR3 region has 13 residues. Germline V gene sequence: CDR1 MNHEY, CDR2 SVGAGI. The V end lost 4 bases, the J end lost 5 bases, and 11 bases lay between the germline ends.

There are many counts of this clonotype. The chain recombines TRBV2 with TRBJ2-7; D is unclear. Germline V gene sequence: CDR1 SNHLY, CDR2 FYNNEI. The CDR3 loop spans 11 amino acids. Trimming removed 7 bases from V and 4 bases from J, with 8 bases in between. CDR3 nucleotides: TGTGCCAGCAAGTATCTGTACGAGCAGTACTTC. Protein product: CASKYLYEQYF. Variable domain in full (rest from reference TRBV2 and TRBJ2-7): EPEVTQTPSHQVTQMGQEVILRCVPISNHLYFYWYRQILGQKVEFLVSFYNNEISEKSEIFDDQFSVERPDGSNFTLKIRSTKLEDSAMYFCASKYLYEQYFGPGTRLTVT.

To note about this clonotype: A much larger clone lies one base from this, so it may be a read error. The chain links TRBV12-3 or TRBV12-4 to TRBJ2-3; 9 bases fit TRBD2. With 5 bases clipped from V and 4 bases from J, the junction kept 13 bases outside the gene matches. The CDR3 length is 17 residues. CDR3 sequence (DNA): TGTGCCAGCAGTGGGACTAGCCTTGGAACAGAGGCAGATACGCAGTATTTT. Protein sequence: CASSGTSLGTEADTQYF.

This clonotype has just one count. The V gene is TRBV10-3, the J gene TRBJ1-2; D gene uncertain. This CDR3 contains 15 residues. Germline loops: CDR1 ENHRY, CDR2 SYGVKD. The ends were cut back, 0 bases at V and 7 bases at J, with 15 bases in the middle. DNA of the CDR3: TGTGCCATCAGTGAGTCGAACAGCGTGGGCTGTGGCTACACCTTC. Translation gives CAISESNSVGCGYTF.

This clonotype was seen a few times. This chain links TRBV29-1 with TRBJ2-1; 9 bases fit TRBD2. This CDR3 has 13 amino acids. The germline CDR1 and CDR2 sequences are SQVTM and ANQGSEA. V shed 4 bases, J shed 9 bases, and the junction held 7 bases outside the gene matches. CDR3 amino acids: CSVGGRLAVEQFF. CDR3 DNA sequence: TGCAGCGTTGGGGGGAGACTAGCGGTTGAGCAGTTCTTC.

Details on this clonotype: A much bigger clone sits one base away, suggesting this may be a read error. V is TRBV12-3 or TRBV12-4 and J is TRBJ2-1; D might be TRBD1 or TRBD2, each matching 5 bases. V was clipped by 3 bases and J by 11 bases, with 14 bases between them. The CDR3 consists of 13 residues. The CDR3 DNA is TGTGCCAGCAGTTTTTGGGGGTCCGATAAGCAGTTCTTC. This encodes CASSFWGSDKQFF.